The 10 T cell receptor beta chains in this list originate from one sample, sequenced in a study of blood T cell repertoires in COVID-19. Here immunoSEQ multiplex PCR was the method, and the copy in TCRdb shows in-frame clones only, minus some. This table has roughly 170,000 clones, approximately 86% appearing once. The sequenced sample was peripheral blood. The source of these receptors is a man between 35 and 55 years old with active or convalescent COVID-19.

This clone came up a few times. The rearrangement uses TRBV4-1 and TRBJ2-1; 11 positions agree with TRBD2. The CDR3 totals 15 residues. V was clipped by 1 base and J by 4 bases; unmatched bases: 0. The germline V gene has CDR1 MGHRA and CDR2 YSYEKL. For the CDR3, the DNA is TGCGCCAGCAGCCAAGGGACTAGCGGGTACAATGAGCAGTTCTTC. Translated: CASSQGTSGYNEQFF.

The chain links TRBV12-5 to TRBJ2-5; weak D call: TRBD1 (6 bases). Germline CDR1 is LGHNT and CDR2 is FRNRAP. This CDR3 is built from 12 residues. The V end lost 6 bases, the J end lost 5 bases, and 10 bases lay between the germline ends. The CDR3 loop is CASGRDRETQYF. CDR3 coding DNA: TGTGCTAGTGGACGAGACAGGGAGACCCAGTACTTC.

V gene TRBV6-1 combines with J gene TRBJ1-5, with 8 bases matching TRBD1. Germline trimming cut 1 base from V and 5 bases from J; bases unmatched to any gene: 7. Germline CDR1 and CDR2: MNHNS and SASEGT. The CDR3 consists of 16 residues. The CDR3 DNA reads as TGTGCCAGCAGTGAAGGAAGGTCAGGGGGCCATCAGCCCCAGCATTTT. This translates into CASSEGRSGGHQPQHF.

The chain couples TRBV27 to TRBJ2-3; 8 nucleotides align to TRBD2. V was clipped by 5 bases and J by 9 bases; unmatched bases: 19. The germline CDR1 and CDR2 sequences are MNHEY and SMNVEV (reference sequence). CDR3 size: 17 residues. The CDR3 DNA reads TGTGCCAGCAGTCCAATATCCGCCATCAGCGGGGGCGCGACGCAGTATTTT. It specifies CASSPISAISGGATQYF.

V and J are TRBV11-2 and TRBJ2-7; 8 nucleotides agree with TRBD1. The V and J ends lost 5 bases and 4 bases, in that order; junction bases with no gene match: 10. CDR3 length equals 15 residues. The germline CDR1 and CDR2 sequences are SGHAT and FQNNGV. The CDR3 protein is CASSDQGALEYEQYF. The CDR3 DNA reads TGTGCCAGCAGCGACCAGGGGGCCTTAGAGTACGAGCAGTACTTC.

The chain recombines TRBV6-1 with TRBJ2-3; D possibly corresponds to TRBD2 (5 bases). The CDR3 is made up of 16 amino acids. The V gene's germline CDR1 is MNHNS and CDR2 SASEGT. The V gene lost 2 bases and the J gene lost 3 bases, with 15 bases spanning the gap. As DNA, the CDR3 is TGTGCCAGCAGTGAACTTCTAGCCCGAGGGACAGATACGCAGTATTTT. Its translation: CASSELLARGTDTQYF.

The chain has TRBV7-9 and TRBJ1-1; TRBD1 matches at 8 bases. The CDR3 length is 13 residues. Germline V gene sequence: CDR1 SEHNR, CDR2 FQNEAQ (reference sequence). J was trimmed by 0 bases and V by 10 bases; bases with no gene match: 4. The CDR3 DNA reads as TGTGCCACCCGACAGGGGTTGAACACTGAAGCTTTCTTT. This translates into CATRQGLNTEAFF. The full variable domain, its missing parts supplied by reference TRBV7-9 and TRBJ1-1, is DTGVSQNPRHKITKRGQNVTFRCDPISEHNRLYWYRQTLGQGPEFLTYFQNEAQLEKSRLLSDRFSAERPKGSFSTLEIQRTEQGDSAMYLCATRQGLNTEAFFGQGTRLTVV.

The V gene is TRBV30, the J gene TRBJ1-3; a possible D gene is TRBD1 (5 bases). The CDR3 sequence is 16 residues long. The germline V gene has CDR1 GTSNPN and CDR2 SVGIG (reference sequence). V was trimmed by 3 bases and J by 4 bases, leaving 19 bases between them. This CDR3 reads CAWSIGGLSWGNTIYF. The CDR3 region has the DNA TGTGCCTGGAGCATCGGGGGATTGAGTTGGGGAAACACCATATATTTT.

This rearrangement joins TRBV6-4 to TRBJ1-1; the match to TRBD1 covers 11 bases. Germline V gives CDR1 MRHNA, CDR2 SNTAGT. The ends lost 3 bases at V and 4 bases at J; junction bases unmatched: 1. This CDR3 is 14 amino acids long. The CDR3 loop is CASSEGTGGTEAFF. CDR3 coding DNA: TGTGCCAGCAGTGAGGGGACAGGGGGCACTGAAGCTTTCTTT.

The CDR3 sequence: CAGGRGGTTDTQYF. CDR3 nucleotides: TGTGCCGGGGGTCGGGGGGGAACCACAGATACGCAGTATTTT. The rearrangement uses TRBV7-2 and TRBJ2-3; 8 bases are shared with TRBD2. The ends lost 11 bases at V and 2 bases at J; junction bases unmatched: 9. The CDR3 totals 14 residues. Germline loops: CDR1 SGHTA, CDR2 FQGNSA.